The T cell receptor (beta chain) described here comes from a study of blood T cell repertoires in COVID-19. On the study more broadly: Collection of acute and convalescent COVID-19 samples took place in the United States, Italy and Spain. Sample material is recorded as cDNA or gDNA derived from T cells, B-cell-depleted T cells, or PBMCs.

Participants came from about 24 US areas, aged roughly 18 to 100 years. In the original analysis: Estimation of nucleated cell counts relied on the amplification of reference gene primers. Produced via immunoSEQ multiplex PCR; TCRdb's table is partial and in-frame only. The D gene and trimming were derived from the DNA, and the V and J assignments and clone size from that table. The profile shows about 330,000 clones, 80% to 90% of them singletons. The germline V gene encodes CDR1 SGHVS and CDR2 FQNEAQ. V gave up 3 bases and J gave up 6 bases, with 9 bases separating them. The CDR3 has 13 residues. This clonotype was obtained from a woman in her late teens or twenties who had recovered from COVID-19. The sample was PBMCs or T cells enriched from blood (not recorded which). The gene calls are TRBV7-8 and TRBJ1-3; D is unclear. The CDR3 protein is CASSLTRENTIYF. The CDR3 DNA reads as TGTGCCAGCAGCTTGACTAGGGAAAACACCATATATTTT.